This T cell receptor (beta chain) is from a study of regulatory T cells in long-lasting Graves disease. Whole-study findings and limits: TRBV28, TRBJ1-2 and TRBJ2-5 were favored in persistent disease.

Time point of the sample: newly diagnosed GD, antithyroid drugs for less than 3 months. Preparation of the TCR library used RNA extracted from PBMCs. From each patient, around 9 milliliters of peripheral blood was drawn and collected into an EDTA anticoagulant tube. This clonotype was picked up many times. Its specificity is unknown. Combining iRepertoire HTBI primers with Arm-PCR of CDR3 regions, the authors built TCR beta libraries. MiXCR was run by TCRdb on the multiplex PCR reads, yielding one entry per CDR3 protein. Here the sample spans about 530,000 distinct CDR3 sequences, about 16% being singletons. Germline V CDR1 and CDR2: DFQATT, SNEGSKA (reference sequence). CDR3 length: 12 amino acids. V shed 1 base and J shed 2 bases, with 6 bases lying between them. These data were likewise used in another study, on T cells in Graves' hyperthyroidism and ophthalmopathy. From that second work: Over 18 months, lack of ophthalmopathy progression marked Graves' hyperthyroidism as stable. Primed by the HTBI set, a first-round RT-PCR was run on the TCR CDR3.

V usage is TRBV20-1 and J usage is TRBJ2-7; D not certain. The TCR comes from a woman aged 35-60 years with Graves disease. The specimen comprised peripheral blood mononuclear cells (PBMCs), sampled at new diagnosis, from a patient treated with antithyroid drugs. CDR3 residues: CSARGRTYEQYF. DNA of the CDR3: TGCAGTGCTAGAGGGCGGACCTACGAGCAGTACTTC.